A selection of T cell receptor beta chains follows, all from one sample in a study of blood T cells in healthy people across ages. TCRdb passed the 5' RACE reads through MiXCR, listing each CDR3 protein once. The sample holds roughly 680,000 distinct CDR3 sequences; 49% are singletons and the top ten take around a third. Sequencing was performed on blood. These receptor sequences come from a woman aged 55-70 years in good health. Both conserved end residues are part of each CDR3. The D gene is left open where the match is weak. The listing skips clone size in some rows; elsewhere it reads once, few, many or a size class.

TGTGCCAGCAGCAAAGTGGCCGGGATGAACACTGAAGCTTTCTTT	CASSKVAGMNTEAFF	TRBV21-1	15	NA	NA	TRBJ1-1
TGTGCCAGCAGCTTAGATATGAGCTCACGGTACTTC	CASSLDMSSRYF	TRBV7-2	12	few	NA	TRBJ2-7
TGTGCCAGCAGCCTCGACAGGGGGAGGGAAACAGATACGCAGTATTTT	CASSLDRGRETDTQYF	TRBV27	16	NA	TRBD1	TRBJ2-3
TGCAGCGTTGTCCGGGAGGCCAACACCGGGGAGCTGTTTTTT	CSVVREANTGELFF	TRBV29-1	14	NA	TRBD2	TRBJ2-2
TGTGCCAGCAGCCGCTTGCTCGACAGGGGGCAGGACTATGGCTACACCTTC	CASSRLLDRGQDYGYTF	TRBV7-2	17	once	TRBD1	TRBJ1-2
TGCAGTGCTAGAGAAGTCGGGAGAGGTTTTGGAGAGACCCAGTACTTC	CSAREVGRGFGETQYF	TRBV20-1	16	NA	NA	TRBJ2-5
TGTGCCAGCAGTCAGTTCGAAGGGACCTACAATGAGCAGTACTTC	CASSQFEGTYNEQYF	TRBV12-3/TRBV12-4	15	NA	NA	TRBJ2-7
TGTGCCCGCAGCTTGGAAGGTCGGGAACGAACCTATAGCTACACCTTC	CARSLEGRERTYSYTF	TRBV5-5	16	NA	NA	TRBJ1-2
TGTGCCAGCAGAATGAACACTGAAGCTTTCTTT	CASRMNTEAFF	TRBV12-3/TRBV12-4	11	NA	NA	TRBJ1-1
TGTGCCAGCAGTTTACCTGGTGGCAGATGGGAGACCCAGTACTTC	CASSLPGGRWETQYF	TRBV28	15	few	NA	TRBJ2-5
TGCGCCAGCAGCGGCCTGACAGCGAACTATGGCTACACCTTC	CASSGLTANYGYTF	TRBV5-1	14	NA	NA	TRBJ1-2
TGTGCCAGCAGTTACCCAGGGGGGGGCGAGCAGTACTTC	CASSYPGGGEQYF	TRBV6-6	13	NA	NA	TRBJ2-7
TGTGCCAGCAGTTCTCGGGACAGGGGCCATGGCTACACCTTC	CASSSRDRGHGYTF	TRBV2	14	NA	TRBD1	TRBJ1-2
TGTGCCAGCAGGGACCCTTGGAACACTGAAGCTTTCTTT	CASRDPWNTEAFF	TRBV12-3/TRBV12-4	13	NA	NA	TRBJ1-1
TGCAGTGCTTATGGGACAGGGGGCGGACAAGAGACCCAGTACTTC	CSAYGTGGGQETQYF	TRBV20-1	15	NA	TRBD1	TRBJ2-5
TGTGCCAGCAGTAGGGGTTATGAGACCCAGTACTTC	CASSRGYETQYF	TRBV5-6	12	few	NA	TRBJ2-5
TGTGCCAGCAGGTCAATTGACAGGGAGGACTATGGCTACACCTTC	CASRSIDREDYGYTF	TRBV28	15	NA	TRBD1	TRBJ1-2
TGTGCCAGCAGTGACTACAGATACAATGAGCAGTTCTTC	CASSDYRYNEQFF	TRBV25-1	13	NA	NA	TRBJ2-1
TGTGCCAGCAGCTCCACTACGGGACAGGGTACCTACGAGCAGTACTTC	CASSSTTGQGTYEQYF	TRBV7-2	16	NA	TRBD1	TRBJ2-7